The 2 T cell receptor beta chains below were found in one sample sequenced in a study of blood T cells in healthy people across ages. A second roughly 6 to 11 cycle PCR used barcoded and J-beta primers. A single record per CDR3 protein comes from TCRdb applying MiXCR to the 5' RACE reads. The sample includes some 940,000 distinct CDR3 sequences, approximately 32% seen only once; the top ten take more than 8.5%. These same records also appear under a second study, on T cells of mothers and their children.

Sequences were obtained from blood. These TCRs come from a woman aged 40 to 49 in good health.

The chain combines TRBV28 with TRBJ2-1; D might be TRBD1 (6 bases). Looked up from germline, CDR1 is MDHEN and CDR2 is SYDVKM. This CDR3 has 17 residues. With 4 bases removed from V and 5 bases from J, the gap between germline ends came to 21 bases. The CDR3 region has the DNA TGTGCCAGCAGTTGGGACGTAGACAGGCGGCCGAACAATGAGCAGTTCTTC. Protein: CASSWDVDRRPNNEQFF.

This clonotype has just a few counts. This sequence joins TRBV6-1 and TRBJ2-3, with TRBD2 matching over 7 bases. The CDR3 loop spans 16 amino acids. CDR1 and CDR2 from the germline V gene are MNHNS and SASEGT. With V trimmed by 3 bases and J by 1 base, 7 bases remained unmatched. CDR3 nucleotides: TGTGCCAGCAGTGACCCAGCGGGGAGCGGCACAGATACGCAGTATTTT. This codes for CASSDPAGSGTDTQYF.